This TCR beta chain is drawn from a study of shared clonotypes between healthy human individuals. Sequencing was performed with immunoSEQ multiplex PCR; in TCRdb, only in-frame clones are kept and a portion is missing. The repertoire holds millions of clones, around 96% seen once, with roughly 1% in the top ten. Details on this clone: Its target is unknown.

Findings of the study overall: Compared with memory subsets, naive subsets generally had larger estimated richness. Non-shared clonotypes had lower generation probabilities than those shared by all four donors.

Cells designated naive CD8 were CD45RO-negative and were positively selected for CCR7, with terminally differentiated effector memory CD45RA+ cells excluded. Recent vaccinations or acute infections were absent in the healthy HIV-negative adult donors. The donor cohort consisted entirely of Caucasian adults residing in Nashville, Tennessee. There are 16 residues in the CDR3. Sequenced input: naive CD8+ T cells sorted from blood. V is TRBV21-1 and J is TRBJ1-5; TRBD1 is the table's D call, not checked against the DNA. TRBV21-1 is recorded as a pseudogene. This TCR came from a man aged 18-30 years in good health. The CDR3 here is CASSIRNRDSNQPQHF. The DNA of the CDR3 is TGTGCCAGCAGCATTAGAAACAGGGATAGCAATCAGCCCCAGCATTTT.